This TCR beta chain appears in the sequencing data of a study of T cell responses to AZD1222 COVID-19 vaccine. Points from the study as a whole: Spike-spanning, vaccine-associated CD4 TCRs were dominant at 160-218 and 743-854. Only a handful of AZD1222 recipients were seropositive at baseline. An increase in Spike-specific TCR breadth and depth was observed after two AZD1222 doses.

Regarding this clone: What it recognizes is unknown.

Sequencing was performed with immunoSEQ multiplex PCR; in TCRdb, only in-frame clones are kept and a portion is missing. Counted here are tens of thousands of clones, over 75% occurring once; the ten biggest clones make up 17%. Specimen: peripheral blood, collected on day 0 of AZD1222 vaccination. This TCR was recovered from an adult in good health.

CDR3 region: CASSLVGGAPYEQYF. Here the CDR3 DNA reads TGCGCCAGCAGCTTGGTGGGGGGCGCACCCTACGAGCAGTACTTC. This chain joins TRBV5-1 and TRBJ2-7; D tentatively reads TRBD1 or TRBD2 (6 bases each). The CDR3 loop spans 15 amino acids. Germline values: CDR1 SGHRS, CDR2 YFSETQ. The V and J ends lost 0 bases and 2 bases respectively, with 12 bases between them.